The TCR beta chain described here comes from a study of cytomegalovirus exposure and HLA in healthy donors. Germline-derived CDR1 and CDR2 are MNHEY and SMNVEV (reference sequence). The CDR3 is made up of 15 amino acids. V trimming: 5 bases; J trimming: 7 bases; junction bases outside the gene matches: 3. PCR primers comprised 60 Vbeta and 13 Jbeta primers. Here immunoSEQ multiplex PCR was the method, and the copy in TCRdb shows in-frame clones only, minus some. This sample yields 95,000 to 150,000 clones, of which approximately 78% are seen a single time; approximately 1% belongs to the top ten. What was sequenced was PBMCs. This chain uses TRBV27 with TRBJ2-1, with 15 bases lining up with TRBD2. This TCR was recovered from a woman aged 25 to 39 in good health and CMV-seronegative. The CDR3 region has the DNA TGTGCCAGCAGTGGGGGGACTAGCGGGAGGAATGAGCAGTTCTTC. Amino acids: CASSGGTSGRNEQFF.